The entry below describes one TCR beta chain. Its antigen is not identified. This entry belongs to a study of T cells in Graves' hyperthyroidism and ophthalmopathy. As for the study in general: The authors collected peripheral blood at initial diagnosis, before any treatment.

The CDR3 consists of 13 residues. The V end was cut by 7 bases, the J end by 4 bases, with 17 bases between. The germline CDR1 and CDR2 sequences are SQVTM and ANQGSEA. The study's findings and limits: Clonotypes that were expanded in thyroid above 0.001 mostly appeared in blood too.

Amplification yielded TCR beta CDR3 regions, with RNA transcripts as the source. Carried out on the TCR CDR3, a first-round RT-PCR used the HTBI primer set. From the multiplex PCR reads, TCRdb called clonotypes with MiXCR, one entry per CDR3 protein. The sample consists of some 600,000 distinct CDR3 sequences, approximately 13% of them appearing once. Sequencing was performed on blood. This chain uses TRBV29-1 with TRBJ2-7, with D possibly being TRBD2 (6 bases). The TCR comes from a woman between 25 and 40 years old with Graves' hyperthyroidism that later progressed to Graves' ophthalmopathy. The CDR3 DNA reads TGCAGCGCCGTCGGGGGACTTGGGTACGAGCAGTACTTC. Protein sequence: CSAVGGLGYEQYF.